The 32 T cell receptor beta chains given below trace back to one sample, sequenced in a study of vaccination and CD4 T cells after COVID-19. As for treatment: roughly ten-day PBMC culture with coronavirus spike peptide pools or control peptides (ViraFEST assay). Oncomine TCR Beta short-read sequencing was applied to DNA from cultured CD4+ T cells. TCRdb passed the PCR reads through MiXCR, listing each CDR3 protein once. The table shows over 7,500 distinct CDR3 sequences, with 26% occurring only once. Their cognate antigens are unknown. The sequencing here drew on CD4+ T cells from blood, cultured in vitro, taken after SARS-CoV-2 vaccination. The origin of the receptors is a human donor who had recovered from COVID-19.

This clonotype has only a few counts. This chain uses TRBV12-3 or TRBV12-4 with TRBJ2-7; D not resolved. The CDR3 consists of 13 residues. With 8 bases removed from V and 4 bases from J, the gap between germline ends came to 15 bases. Here the CDR3 DNA reads TGTGCCAGCGGAGCAGGCCGTTTGTACGAGCAGTACTTC. Protein sequence: CASGAGRLYEQYF.

This clonotype was seen a few times. The CDR3 DNA reads TGTGCCAGCAGCTTTCTCTTCCTACAGGGGTCCGAGCAGTACTTC. As protein: CASSFLFLQGSEQYF. The chain uses TRBV7-9 and TRBJ2-7, with 7 bases aligning to TRBD1. The CDR3 has 15 amino acids. V shed 3 bases, J shed 6 bases, and the junction held 11 bases outside the gene matches. Germline-derived CDR1 and CDR2 are SEHNR and FQNEAQ (reference sequence).

This clonotype was counted only a few times. The chain combines TRBV7-2 with TRBJ2-7; TRBD2 aligns across 9 bases. Germline-derived CDR1 and CDR2 are SGHTA and FQGNSA. The J segment lost 5 bases and the V segment lost 2 bases, leaving 4 bases of the junction unmatched. There are 14 residues in the CDR3. CDR3 nucleotides: TGTGCCAGCAGCTTACAGCGGGGGGAAGACGAGCAGTACTTC. It yields the protein CASSLQRGEDEQYF.

This clonotype appeared a few times. The chain is built from TRBV5-1 and TRBJ1-1; D is unresolved. V was clipped by 4 bases and J by 0 bases, with 13 bases between them. Looked up from germline, CDR1 is SGHRS and CDR2 is YFSETQ. The CDR3 covers 15 residues. In DNA form, the CDR3 reads TGCGCCAGCAGCCCTAACCGGTACATGAACACTGAAGCTTTCTTT. The encoded protein is CASSPNRYMNTEAFF.

This clonotype was counted a few times. The chain joins TRBV19 to TRBJ1-2; D gene uncertain. Germline CDR1 is LNHDA and CDR2 is SQIVND (reference sequence). With 9 bases removed from V and 5 bases from J, the gap between germline ends came to 16 bases. This CDR3 spans 13 amino acids. The CDR3 region is CASPLPTRYGYTF. The CDR3 coding sequence is TGTGCCAGCCCACTACCCACGAGGTATGGCTACACCTTC.

The genes are TRBV20-1 and TRBJ1-6; D uncertain. Germline V lookup: CDR1 DFQATT, CDR2 SNEGSKA (reference sequence). The CDR3 contains 13 residues. V dropped 5 bases and J dropped 11 bases, with 16 bases sitting between them. DNA of the CDR3: TGCAGTGCTCGCGACTCTACCCCGGCACCCCTCCACTTT. Translated, it gives CSARDSTPAPLHF.

This clonotype has just a few counts. The CDR3 DNA follows: TGTGCCAGTAGTCCGGGGGACGAAGCTTTCTTT. Protein product: CASSPGDEAFF. The chain joins TRBV25-1 to TRBJ1-1; TRBD1 is a possible D gene (5 bases). The V end was cut by 9 bases, the J end by 8 bases, with 13 bases between. CDR3 length equals 11 residues. The germline CDR1 and CDR2 sequences are MGHDK and SYGVNS.

The gene calls are TRBV4-3 and TRBJ2-3; possible D gene TRBD2, 7 bases. Germline V lookup: CDR1 LGHNA, CDR2 YSLEER. This CDR3 has 14 amino acids. Trimming stripped 1 base from V and 4 bases from J, with 9 bases between. In nucleotides, the CDR3 is TGCGCCAGCAGCCAAGGGGGGGGGCCAGATACGCAGTATTTT. Translation: CASSQGGGPDTQYF.

The J gene is TRBJ1-2, the V gene TRBV12-3 or TRBV12-4; no firm D call. CDR3 length: 16 residues. Trimming took off 2 bases at V and 1 base at J, with 14 bases between the two ends. The CDR3 coding sequence is TGTGCCAGCAGTTTATCGGGGTTGAACTATAACTATGGCTACACCTTC. Its protein is CASSLSGLNYNYGYTF.

This chain joins TRBV15 and TRBJ2-4; D gene ambiguous. The germline V gene has CDR1 LNHNV and CDR2 YYDKDF (reference sequence). V lost 4 bases, J lost 5 bases, and 9 bases lay in between. This CDR3 is 13 amino acids long. The CDR3 spells CATSIKSENIQYF. CDR3 coding DNA: TGTGCCACCAGCATAAAGTCGGAAAACATTCAGTACTTC.

This clonotype has more than one count but fewer than ten. This sequence joins TRBV7-2 and TRBJ2-7; D ambiguous. The CDR3 contains 13 residues. Trimming took off 7 bases at V and 0 bases at J, with 10 bases between the two ends. Germline loops: CDR1 SGHTA, CDR2 FQGNSA. The chain's CDR3 is CASNDKVSYEQYF. CDR3 sequence (DNA): TGTGCCAGCAACGACAAGGTCTCCTACGAGCAGTACTTC.

The V and J genes are TRBV20-1 and TRBJ2-5; D not resolved. V lost 3 bases and J lost 1, with 9 bases in between. The germline V gene has CDR1 DFQATT and CDR2 SNEGSKA (reference sequence). The CDR3 covers 13 residues. The CDR3, as DNA: TGCAGTGCTAGCAACCCACCCCAAGAGACCCAGTACTTC. Amino acids: CSASNPPQETQYF.

The V and J genes are TRBV7-9 and TRBJ1-2; 7 bases fit TRBD1. This CDR3 is 14 amino acids long. V was pared by 5 bases and J by 8 bases, with 11 bases of the junction left unmatched. CDR1 is SEHNR and CDR2 is FQNEAQ in the germline V gene (reference sequence). CDR3 sequence: CASSPDTTGSGYTF. In DNA form, the CDR3 reads TGTGCCAGCAGCCCAGATACGACAGGGTCGGGCTACACCTTC. The complete variable domain, with remaining parts taken from reference TRBV7-9 and TRBJ1-2, reads DTGVSQNPRHKITKRGQNVTFRCDPISEHNRLYWYRQTLGQGPEFLTYFQNEAQLEKSRLLSDRFSAERPKGSFSTLEIQRTEQGDSAMYLCASSPDTTGSGYTFGSGTRLTVV.

This clonotype showed up just a few times. The chain couples TRBV20-1 to TRBJ1-5; tentative D call: TRBD1 (5 bases). V lost 3 bases and J lost 6, with 12 bases in between. CDR3 length equals 13 residues. Germline CDR1 reads DFQATT; CDR2 reads SNEGSKA (reference sequence). The CDR3 nucleotides read TGCAGTGCTAGTGCAGGGACGGGTCAGCCCCAGCATTTT. Translated, it gives CSASAGTGQPQHF.

This clonotype was picked up a small number of times. V and J are TRBV6-2 or TRBV6-3 and TRBJ2-5, with 9 bases that match TRBD2. CDR3 size: 16 residues. J lost 5 bases, V lost 2 bases, and 9 bases had no gene match. Germline CDR1 reads MNHEY; CDR2 reads SVGEGT. In nucleotides, the CDR3 is TGTGCCAGCAGTTACGGAGTAGCGGGAGTTCGTGAGACCCAGTACTTC. Amino acids: CASSYGVAGVRETQYF.

This clonotype was counted once. J is TRBJ2-7 and V is TRBV12-3 or TRBV12-4; D unclear. The V end lost 3 bases, the J end lost 5 bases, and 17 bases lay between the germline ends. CDR3 length: 15 amino acids. CDR3 nucleotides: TGTGCCAGCAGTTTTAAGGGCCAGGCGTGGCACGAGCAGTACTTC. Translation: CASSFKGQAWHEQYF.

This clonotype turned up a few times. The chain couples TRBV7-6 to TRBJ1-3; D is unresolved. With 4 bases removed from V and 4 bases from J, the gap between germline ends came to 11 bases. Germline loops: CDR1 SGHVS, CDR2 FNYEAQ. This CDR3 spans 14 amino acids. CDR3 residues: CASSSGPVGNTIYF. In nucleotides, the CDR3 is TGTGCCAGCAGCTCCGGACCTGTGGGAAACACCATATATTTT. Using reference TRBV7-6 and TRBJ1-3 for the parts outside the CDR3, the full variable domain is GAGVSQSPRYKVTKRGQDVALRCDPISGHVSLYWYRQALGQGPEFLTYFNYEAQQDKSGLPNDRFSAERPEGSISTLTIQRTEQRDSAMYRCASSSGPVGNTIYFGEGSWLTVV.

By share, this clonotype counts as large. J is TRBJ2-3 and V is TRBV20-1; the D gene is possibly TRBD2 (5 bases). CDR3 length equals 15 residues. The V and J ends lost 3 bases and 6 bases respectively, with 19 bases between them. Germline lookup yields CDR1 DFQATT and CDR2 SNEGSKA (reference sequence). As DNA, the CDR3 is TGCAGTGCTAGTTCAAGGCTAGCCAGCGCCGATACGCAGTATTTT. Amino acids: CSASSRLASADTQYF.

V gene TRBV28 combines with J gene TRBJ2-1, with 9 positions matching TRBD2. Germline assignment: CDR1 MDHEN and CDR2 SYDVKM. There are 19 residues in the CDR3. The junction had 20 bases not matched to a gene; V was cut back by 6 bases and J by 5 bases. CDR3 nucleotides: TGTGCCAGCAGGCGGAATTCAATGAATAGCGGGAGTTGGCACAATGAGCAGTTCTTC. Amino acids: CASRRNSMNSGSWHNEQFF. Looking up the rest from reference TRBV28 and TRBJ2-1 gives the full variable domain: DVKVTQSSRYLVKRTGEKVFLECVQDMDHENMFWYRQDPGLGLRLIYFSYDVKMKEKGDIPEGYSVSREKKERFSLILESASTNQTSMYLCASRRNSMNSGSWHNEQFFGPGTRLTVL.

The genes are TRBV11-2 and TRBJ1-6, with TRBD1 matching 7 bases. The germline V gene encodes CDR1 SGHAT and CDR2 FQNNGV. Trimming took 1 base from V and 5 from J; bases not matched to a gene: 2. The CDR3 loop spans 15 amino acids. CDR3 coding DNA: TGTGCCAGCAGCTTAGTGGGGACAGATAATTCACCCCTCCACTTT. It yields the protein CASSLVGTDNSPLHF.

The V and J genes are TRBV6-1 and TRBJ2-1, with TRBD2 identical over 13 bases. Germline V gene lookup returns CDR1 MNHNS and CDR2 SASEGT. V was clipped by 6 bases and J by 6 bases; unmatched bases: 2. The CDR3 extends over 14 amino acids. CDR3 nucleotides: TGTGCCAGCAGCCGGACTAGCGGGAGCAATGAGCAGTTCTTC. Its protein product is CASSRTSGSNEQFF.

This clonotype was found a few times. The chain employs TRBV27 and TRBJ1-3, with TRBD1 matching over 7 bases. Per germline, CDR1 MNHEY and CDR2 SMNVEV (reference sequence). Trimming cost V 5 bases and J 2 bases; bases outside gene matches: 3. The CDR3 runs to 14 residues. This CDR3 is CASSLDRAGNTIYF. As DNA, the CDR3 is TGTGCCAGCAGTCTAGACAGGGCTGGAAACACCATATATTTT.

The V gene is TRBV20-1, the J gene TRBJ2-1, with D perhaps TRBD2 (6 bases). Germline CDR1 is DFQATT and CDR2 is SNEGSKA (reference sequence). The CDR3 has 15 amino acids. The DNA of the CDR3 is TGCAGGGTAGAGGAGGACTATAGCTCCTACAATGAGCAGTTCTTC. Amino acid sequence: CRVEEDYSSYNEQFF.

On this clonotype itself: At one end, the junction sequence differs from germline, possibly due to a read error. The rearrangement links TRBV7-2 to TRBJ2-7, with TRBD1 matching over 9 bases. Germline V gene data show CDR1 as SGHTA and CDR2 as FQGNSA. The CDR3 is 15 amino acids. CDR3 amino acids: CAGSTTGTGSYEQYF. The CDR3 bases are TGTGCCGGCAGCACAACCGGGACAGGGTCCTACGAGCAGTACTTC.

Of note for this clonotype: A much larger clone sits a single nucleotide away, making a read error possible. The chain carries TRBV27 and TRBJ1-2; 8 bases align to TRBD1. The CDR3 covers 14 residues. V gave up 4 bases and J gave up 7 bases; unmatched junction bases: 8. Germline-derived CDR1 and CDR2 are MNHEY and SMNVEV (reference sequence). CDR3 DNA: TGTGCCAGCAGTTCTATGGACAGGGCCGCTGGCTACACCTTC. As protein: CASSSMDRAAGYTF.

The V gene is TRBV7-6, the J gene TRBJ1-2, with no clear D. The CDR3 has 13 amino acids. V was pared by 1 base and J by 8 bases, with 11 bases between. The germline CDR1 and CDR2 sequences are SGHVS and FNYEAQ. DNA for the CDR3: TGTGCCAGCAGCTTAGGGACCCTCGGGGGCTACACCTTC. Its translation is CASSLGTLGGYTF.

This clonotype was picked up a small number of times. The genes are TRBV4-1 and TRBJ2-7, with D tentatively TRBD1 (6 bases). Looked up from germline, CDR1 is MGHRA and CDR2 is YSYEKL. This CDR3 region has 15 residues. V dropped 3 bases and J dropped 6 bases, with 18 bases sitting between them. Here the CDR3 reads CASSQARTDLTEQYF. CDR3 nucleotides: TGCGCCAGCAGCCAGGCAAGGACAGACTTAACCGAGCAGTACTTC.

This clonotype came up a few times. The chain links TRBV11-2 to TRBJ2-1; the D gene is possibly TRBD2 (6 bases). Germline lookup yields CDR1 SGHAT and CDR2 FQNNGV. The germline V and J ends were trimmed by 2 bases and 0 bases, with 11 bases remaining between them. The CDR3 is made up of 16 amino acids. This chain's CDR3 is CASSLRRVSSYNEQFF. DNA of the CDR3: TGTGCCAGCAGCTTACGGAGGGTATCCTCCTACAATGAGCAGTTCTTC. The full variable domain, completed using reference TRBV11-2 and TRBJ2-1, is EAGVAQSPRYKIIEKRQSVAFWCNPISGHATLYWYQQILGQGPKLLIQFQNNGVVDDSQLPKDRFSAERLKGVDSTLKIQPAKLEDSAVYLCASSLRRVSSYNEQFFGPGTRLTVL.

The chain recombines TRBV27 with TRBJ2-3; D uncertain. CDR3 length: 13 residues. Germline V lookup: CDR1 MNHEY, CDR2 SMNVEV (reference sequence). V gave up 6 bases and J gave up 5 bases, with 12 bases separating them. For the CDR3, the DNA is TGTGCCAGCAGGCGTCTCAACGAAGATACGCAGTATTTT. Amino acid sequence: CASRRLNEDTQYF.

The V and J genes are TRBV7-8 and TRBJ2-2, with TRBD2 as a possible D gene (6 bases). There are 16 residues in the CDR3. Germline CDR1 reads SGHVS; CDR2 reads FQNEAQ. V lost 4 bases to trimming and J lost 7 bases, with 19 bases between them. CDR3 sequence: CASSSRRLVRGGELFF. The CDR3 coding sequence is TGTGCCAGCAGCTCAAGGCGACTAGTTAGGGGCGGGGAGCTGTTTTTT.

The rearrangement uses TRBV20-1 and TRBJ2-7; no clear D gene. V was shortened by 3 bases and J by 2 bases, with 5 bases between the two germline ends. CDR1 and CDR2 from the germline V gene are DFQATT and SNEGSKA (reference sequence). The CDR3 has 11 residues. CDR3 sequence reads: CSASGPYEQYF. The CDR3 DNA reads as TGCAGTGCTAGCGGACCCTACGAGCAGTACTTC.

This clonotype was observed a handful of times. The chain joins TRBV27 to TRBJ2-7; weak D call: TRBD1 (6 bases). Germline V lookup: CDR1 MNHEY, CDR2 SMNVEV (reference sequence). The CDR3 consists of 17 residues. The V end was cut by 3 bases, the J end by 0 bases, with 18 bases between. The DNA for the CDR3 is TGTGCCAGCAGTTTGGGATTTGGGACAAAACTCTCCTACGAGCAGTACTTC. Translated: CASSLGFGTKLSYEQYF.